The T cell receptor beta chain under discussion was sequenced for a study of blood T cell repertoires in COVID-19. Background on the study: The study drew acute and convalescent COVID-19 samples from the United States, Italy and Spain. From T cells, B-cell-depleted T cells, or PBMCs came the material, which was cDNA or gDNA.

Under the authors' procedure: It was from reference gene primer amplification that nucleated cell counts were estimated. Clones were sequenced by immunoSEQ multiplex PCR, and TCRdb holds only the in-frame ones, with some missing. V and J calls plus clone size are reproduced from that table; the DNA served to infer D and trimming. The data show about 50,000 clones, around four fifths seen once. This CDR3 is 14 amino acids long. Germline lookup yields CDR1 SGHRS and CDR2 YFSETQ. V was cut by 0 bases and J by 4 bases, with 10 bases left in between. This clonotype was sampled from a human donor in a cohort sampled during active COVID-19. The V call is TRBV5-1, the J call TRBJ2-5; D is ambiguous. The sequencing sample was made of peripheral blood. The CDR3 region is CASSLESPGETQYF. For the CDR3, the DNA is TGCGCCAGCAGCTTGGAATCCCCAGGAGAGACCCAGTACTTC.